The 11 T cell receptor beta chains below were found in one sample sequenced in a study of metastatic and nonmetastatic thyroid tumors (dated by TCRdb to between 2020 and 2021). Before undergoing thyroid surgery, none of the patients had been given any kind of treatment. The protocol used for the library was PCR. TCRdb lists the instrument as Illumina HiSeq 4000. TCRdb handled the public reads itself, with Q25 trimming in fastp and clone calling in MiXCR, and kept productive beta chains. The sample table records over 20,000 clones; roughly 10% of these occur just once. The top ten clonotypes cover approximately 8% of the sample. Material: blood. Source of these receptors: a female donor with papillary thyroid cancer or a benign thyroid nodule (not recorded which). Some clones in this sample may be carry-over from other donors' samples.

This clone was observed at least ten times. This chain links TRBV20-1 with TRBJ2-7; 9 bases fit TRBD1. After removal of 5 bases from V and 4 bases from J, the junction contained 3 bases not matched to a gene. This CDR3 is 12 amino acids long. CDR1 is DFQATT and CDR2 is SNEGSKA in the germline V gene (reference sequence). The CDR3 DNA is TGCAGTGCTTCCGGGACAGGGTACGAGCAGTACTTC. Translating gives CSASGTGYEQYF.

By share, this clone counts as medium-sized. The V and J genes are TRBV6-4 and TRBJ2-3, with no clear D. The CDR3 has 14 amino acids. The V and J ends lost 5 bases and 0 bases respectively, with 9 bases between them. Germline CDR1 reads MRHNA; CDR2 reads SNTAGT. The CDR3 nucleotides read TGTGCCAGCAGTCGTGACACTAGCACAGATACGCAGTATTTT. Protein product: CASSRDTSTDTQYF.

This clone was observed many times. V usage is TRBV29-1 and J usage is TRBJ2-5; D call uncertain. Germline V gives CDR1 SQVTM, CDR2 ANQGSEA. This CDR3 region has 10 residues. Trimming pared 7 bases from V and 2 bases from J, leaving 5 bases between. The CDR3 spells CSALQETQYF. In DNA form, the CDR3 reads TGCAGCGCCCTACAAGAGACCCAGTACTTC.

This clone was seen at least ten times. This chain joins TRBV6-4 and TRBJ2-1, with 10 bases aligning to TRBD2. Losses at the gene ends were 0 bases for V and 6 bases for J; bases not matched to a gene: 5. This CDR3 comprises 16 residues. Germline V CDR1 and CDR2: MRHNA, SNTAGT. The CDR3 region is CASSDSASSGSNEQFF. The DNA for the CDR3 is TGTGCCAGCAGTGACTCGGCGTCTAGCGGGAGCAATGAGCAGTTCTTC.

This clone was observed at least ten times. The V gene is TRBV5-1, the J gene TRBJ2-7; D is undetermined. The ends were cut back, 0 bases at V and 2 bases at J, with 9 bases in the middle. The length of the CDR3 is 14 residues. From germline, CDR1 is SGHRS and CDR2 YFSETQ. The CDR3 DNA reads as TGCGCCAGCAGCTTGGGGTCTGGACCCTACGAGCAGTACTTC. This codes for CASSLGSGPYEQYF.

This chain's CDR3 is CASSAAGTSLDEQFF. For the CDR3, the DNA is TGTGCCAGCAGCGCGGCCGGGACTAGTTTGGATGAGCAGTTCTTC. The rearrangement joins TRBV5-4 to TRBJ2-1, with 8 bases fitting TRBD2. The CDR3 spans 15 residues. Germline V gives CDR1 SGHNT, CDR2 YYREEE (reference sequence). With 4 bases clipped from V and 8 bases from J, the junction kept 11 bases outside the gene matches.

By sample share, this clone is medium-sized. J is TRBJ1-2 and V is TRBV6-1, with 9 bases lining up with TRBD1. The germline V gene encodes CDR1 MNHNS and CDR2 SASEGT. CDR3 length equals 14 residues. Trimming cost V 8 bases and J 3 bases; bases outside gene matches: 7. DNA of the CDR3: TGTGCCAGCGGCCGGACAGGGGCTTACTATGGCTACACCTTC. Residues: CASGRTGAYYGYTF.

The rearrangement links TRBV28 to TRBJ2-1, with 10 bases identical to TRBD2. Germline values: CDR1 MDHEN, CDR2 SYDVKM. V was clipped by 2 bases and J by 7 bases; unmatched bases: 5. CDR3 length: 15 amino acids. The CDR3 loop reads CASSLAASGSNEQFF. CDR3 nucleotides: TGTGCCAGCAGTTTAGCGGCTAGCGGGAGTAATGAGCAGTTCTTC.

This clone appeared many times. The gene calls are TRBV7-2 and TRBJ2-3; no definite D call. CDR1 and CDR2 from the germline V gene are SGHTA and FQGNSA. Trimming left V 6 bases short and J 6 bases short, with 7 bases between. The CDR3 extends over 11 amino acids. This chain's CDR3 is CASRILDTQYF. CDR3 nucleotides: TGTGCCAGCAGAATTTTGGATACGCAGTATTTT.

This clone was recorded at least ten times. This sample also contains other DNA sequences that code for the same CDR3. The rearrangement uses TRBV11-2 and TRBJ2-2; TRBD2 agrees at 13 bases. V lost 0 bases and J lost 6; bases outside the gene matches: 4. This CDR3 contains 17 residues. The germline V gene encodes CDR1 SGHAT and CDR2 FQNNGV. The CDR3 loop is CASSLERTSGRSGELFF. CDR3 bases: TGTGCCAGCAGCTTAGAAAGGACTAGCGGGAGATCCGGGGAGCTGTTTTTT.

This clone has a count of ten or more. The chain employs TRBV4-3 and TRBJ2-7; the D gene is possibly TRBD2 (6 bases). Germline assignment: CDR1 LGHNA and CDR2 YSLEER. CDR3 length equals 15 residues. V was trimmed by 0 bases and J by 6 bases, leaving 15 bases between them. The CDR3 protein is CASSQDGGVNVEQYF. DNA for the CDR3: TGCGCCAGCAGCCAAGATGGAGGGGTGAACGTCGAGCAGTACTTC.